These 28 T cell receptor beta chains were all obtained from the same sample, sequenced in a study of blood T cell repertoires in COVID-19. The method was immunoSEQ multiplex PCR; TCRdb's version includes in-frame clones alone and lacks a portion of them. The table records about 88,000 clones, approximately 91% of them present only once. The material sequenced was peripheral blood. The receptors derive from a woman older than 75 with acute or convalescent COVID-19.

The chain links TRBV6-5 to TRBJ1-6, with a possible D match to TRBD1 (6 bases). V was cut by 6 bases and J by 7 bases, with 16 bases left in between. CDR3 size: 15 residues. Germline V lookup: CDR1 MNHEY, CDR2 SVGAGI. This chain's CDR3 is CASRFVVQGNSPLHF. DNA for the CDR3: TGTGCCAGCAGGTTCGTGGTACAGGGAAATTCACCCCTCCACTTT.

The chain uses TRBV6-2 or TRBV6-3 and TRBJ2-3; 9 positions agree with TRBD2. The CDR3 contains 14 residues. V was pared by 6 bases and J by 5 bases, with 6 bases of the junction left unmatched. In germline, CDR1 is MNHEY, CDR2 SVGEGT. The CDR3, as DNA: TGTGCCAGCAGCGGTAGCGGGAGAGGAGATACGCAGTATTTT. Residues: CASSGSGRGDTQYF.

This chain joins TRBV2 and TRBJ2-1, with D unclear. Per germline, CDR1 SNHLY and CDR2 FYNNEI. The CDR3 consists of 13 residues. V gave up 7 bases and J gave up 7 bases, with 14 bases separating them. CDR3 residues: CASKVDISNEQFF. CDR3 sequence (DNA): TGTGCCAGCAAGGTAGACATTTCGAATGAGCAGTTCTTC.

The chain combines TRBV9 with TRBJ2-2; D is unclear. The CDR3 covers 13 residues. Germline V gene sequence: CDR1 SGDLS, CDR2 YYNGEE. Trimming pared 0 bases from V and 4 bases from J, leaving 4 bases between. DNA for the CDR3: TGTGCCAGCAGCGTAGTCGGCACCGGGGAGCTGTTTTTT. It codes for CASSVVGTGELFF.

The chain links TRBV19 to TRBJ2-1; 8 nucleotides align to TRBD1. With 3 bases clipped from V and 4 bases from J, the junction kept 2 bases outside the gene matches. CDR1 and CDR2 (germline): LNHDA, SQIVND (reference sequence). This CDR3 spans 14 amino acids. The CDR3 DNA follows: TGTGCCAGTAGTATGGGACAGGCGTACAATGAGCAGTTCTTC. This sequence encodes CASSMGQAYNEQFF.

The chain is built from TRBV29-1 and TRBJ2-1; a weak D match, TRBD1 (6 bases). This CDR3 comprises 14 residues. V was clipped by 3 bases and J by 1 base, with 10 bases between them. Per the germline V gene, CDR1 is SQVTM and CDR2 is ANQGSEA. The CDR3 DNA follows: TGCAGCGTTGAGTCCAGGGGATCCTACAATGAGCAGTTCTTC. Translation gives CSVESRGSYNEQFF.

CDR3 sequence (DNA): TGTGCCAGTAGCCGCCCGGTAAGCTCTGGAAACACCATATATTTT. Its protein is CASSRPVSSGNTIYF. The chain combines TRBV19 with TRBJ1-3; D gene ambiguous. The CDR3 covers 15 residues. CDR1 is LNHDA, CDR2 SQIVND, per germline (reference sequence). Trimming removed 6 bases at V and 0 bases at J, with 12 bases between.

V is TRBV28 and J is TRBJ2-5; 15 bases are shared with TRBD2. CDR3 length: 16 residues. Per germline, CDR1 MDHEN and CDR2 SYDVKM. V lost 9 bases and J lost 1; bases outside the gene matches: 6. The CDR3 bases are TGTGCCAGTGGACTAGCGGGAGGGCCCATCCAAGAGACCCAGTACTTC. It is translated as CASGLAGGPIQETQYF.

This clone was found a few times. The chain combines TRBV2 with TRBJ2-1; 14 bases are a match to TRBD2. Germline CDR1 is SNHLY and CDR2 is FYNNEI. The CDR3 runs 16 residues. V gave up 7 bases and J gave up 5 bases; unmatched junction bases: 7. CDR3 sequence reads: CASTRTSGGQNNEQFF. The DNA of the CDR3 is TGTGCCAGCACCCGGACTAGCGGGGGGCAGAACAATGAGCAGTTCTTC.

The chain couples TRBV7-9 to TRBJ1-6, with 9 bases fitting TRBD1. Germline lookup yields CDR1 SEHNR and CDR2 FQNEAQ (reference sequence). The CDR3 consists of 18 residues. V lost 5 bases to trimming and J lost 9 bases; unmatched junction nucleotides: 17. As DNA, the CDR3 is TGTGCCAGCAGCGCGGAGGGACAGGGAAAAGTTTTTAGTTCACCCCTCCACTTT. Protein sequence: CASSAEGQGKVFSSPLHF.

The chain combines TRBV7-9 with TRBJ2-1; no firm D call. Trimming removed 6 bases from V and 6 bases from J, with 15 bases in between. This CDR3 has 14 residues. The germline V gene has CDR1 SEHNR and CDR2 FQNEAQ (reference sequence). The CDR3 DNA reads TGTGCCAGCAGTCCCCAAGCCCGTAGCAATGAGCAGTTCTTC. The encoded protein is CASSPQARSNEQFF.

The rearrangement links TRBV10-1 to TRBJ1-5; no reliable D call. This CDR3 is built from 13 residues. V dropped 10 bases and J dropped 11 bases, with 21 bases sitting between them. From germline, CDR1 is WNHNN and CDR2 SYGVQD (reference sequence). The CDR3: CATTGFTAAAQHF. As DNA, the CDR3 is TGCGCCACCACGGGTTTTACGGCAGCGGCCCAGCATTTT.

The chain has TRBV7-3 and TRBJ1-6; 7 bases match TRBD1. The CDR3 runs 15 residues. Looked up from germline, CDR1 is SGHTA and CDR2 is FQGTGA. Losses at the gene ends were 5 bases for V and 5 bases for J; bases not matched to a gene: 6. The CDR3 region is CASSLLGTDNSPLHF. In nucleotides, the CDR3 is TGTGCCAGCAGCCTTCTTGGGACAGATAATTCACCCCTCCACTTT.

The chain joins TRBV29-1 to TRBJ2-1, with TRBD2 as a possible D gene (6 bases). CDR3 length: 16 residues. Germline V gene data show CDR1 as SQVTM and CDR2 as ANQGSEA. V lost 4 bases, J lost 0 bases, and 16 bases lay in between. Written as DNA, the CDR3 is TGCAGCGTTGTCCTTCTAGCGTTCAGCTCCTACAATGAGCAGTTCTTC. Translated: CSVVLLAFSSYNEQFF.

The chain employs TRBV7-3 and TRBJ1-1; TRBD1 agrees at 9 bases. Trimming took 3 bases from V and 3 from J; bases not matched to a gene: 14. CDR3 size: 18 residues. Germline-derived CDR1 and CDR2 are SGHTA and FQGTGA. CDR3 DNA: TGTGCCAGCAGCTTTATGGGGACAGGGAAACAGGTATACACTGAAGCTTTCTTT. Translating gives CASSFMGTGKQVYTEAFF.

The genes are TRBV10-3 and TRBJ2-2; the match to TRBD2 covers 8 bases. The CDR3 totals 15 residues. J was trimmed by 4 bases and V by 4 bases; bases with no gene match: 5. The germline CDR1 and CDR2 sequences are ENHRY and SYGVKD. CDR3 DNA: TGTGCCATCAGTGCGGGAGGGGTAGGCACCGGGGAGCTGTTTTTT. Translated: CAISAGGVGTGELFF.

The V gene is TRBV7-9, the J gene TRBJ2-7; TRBD1 agrees at 8 bases. V shed 1 base and J 2 bases; nucleotides not matched to a gene: 4. CDR1 is SEHNR and CDR2 is FQNEAQ in the germline V gene (reference sequence). The CDR3 spans 15 residues. The chain's CDR3 is CASSLVGDRTYEQYF. CDR3 DNA: TGTGCCAGCAGCTTAGTTGGGGACAGGACCTACGAGCAGTACTTC.

V usage is TRBV19 and J usage is TRBJ2-1; 10 bases line up with TRBD2. This CDR3 comprises 17 residues. The germline V gene has CDR1 LNHDA and CDR2 SQIVND (reference sequence). V shed 4 bases, J shed 2 bases, and the junction held 8 bases outside the gene matches. The CDR3 sequence is CASSSPPSGGPYNEQFF. The DNA for the CDR3 is TGTGCCAGTAGTAGCCCCCCTAGCGGGGGCCCCTACAATGAGCAGTTCTTC.

This chain connects TRBV7-6 to TRBJ2-5; possibly TRBD2 for D (6 bases). Germline CDR1 is SGHVS and CDR2 is FNYEAQ. The CDR3 contains 17 residues. V was pared by 1 base and J by 2 bases, with 17 bases between. The CDR3 coding sequence is TGTGCCAGCAGCTTAGGGCCCCCCGGGGCGGGGCAAGAGACCCAGTACTTC. This gives the protein CASSLGPPGAGQETQYF.

This clone was counted once. The chain couples TRBV24-1 to TRBJ1-1; a weak D match, TRBD1 (6 bases). The CDR3 contains 13 residues. Germline CDR1 is KGHDR and CDR2 is SFDVKD. Trimming removed 9 bases from V and 10 bases from J, with 20 bases in between. The CDR3 loop is CATESKGGVSAFF. The CDR3 DNA is TGTGCCACCGAATCGAAGGGGGGGGTTTCAGCTTTCTTT.

The rearrangement links TRBV12-3 or TRBV12-4 to TRBJ1-2; the D is unclear. V was trimmed by 6 bases and J by 11 bases, leaving 13 bases between them. This CDR3 is built from 11 residues. DNA of the CDR3: TGTGCCAGCAGCCGGTTTATGAGATACACCTTC. Its translation is CASSRFMRYTF.

The CDR3 DNA sequence: TGCGCCAGCAGCTTGAGGTCGGGGTCCTACGAGCAGTACTTC. Protein: CASSLRSGSYEQYF. The rearrangement links TRBV5-1 to TRBJ2-7, with a tentative D call TRBD2 (5 bases). V was shortened by 1 base and J by 1 base, with 9 bases between the two germline ends. The length of the CDR3 is 14 residues. Germline V gene data show CDR1 as SGHRS and CDR2 as YFSETQ.

This sequence joins TRBV27 and TRBJ1-2; tentative D call: TRBD1 (6 bases). The V gene lost 5 bases and the J gene lost 8 bases, with 18 bases spanning the gap. Germline CDR1 is MNHEY and CDR2 is SMNVEV (reference sequence). The CDR3 extends over 14 amino acids. CDR3 region: CASSPSGVRDGYTF. CDR3 in DNA: TGTGCCAGCAGTCCATCAGGGGTTCGGGACGGCTACACCTTC.

The J gene is TRBJ2-7, the V gene TRBV2, with 10 bases identical to TRBD2. With V trimmed by 5 bases and J by 6 bases, 10 bases remained unmatched. CDR1 and CDR2 (germline): SNHLY, FYNNEI. The CDR3 totals 15 residues. CDR3 region: CASSSWQRGGGEQYF. CDR3 sequence (DNA): TGTGCCAGCAGTTCCTGGCAGCGGGGGGGAGGCGAGCAGTACTTC.

The rearrangement links TRBV4-3 to TRBJ2-6; TRBD1 is a possible D gene (5 bases). This CDR3 has 18 amino acids. CDR1 is LGHNA and CDR2 is YSLEER in the germline V gene. The V gene lost 1 base and the J gene lost 0 bases, with 13 bases spanning the gap. The CDR3 region is CASSQGGGSRSGANVLTF. The CDR3 DNA sequence: TGCGCCAGCAGCCAAGGGGGCGGTTCCCGCTCTGGGGCCAACGTCCTGACTTTC.

The V gene is TRBV7-2, the J gene TRBJ1-1; 8 bases match TRBD1. This CDR3 comprises 13 residues. Germline loops: CDR1 SGHTA, CDR2 FQGNSA. V dropped 5 bases and J dropped 6; count of bases not matched to a gene: 5. This chain's CDR3 is CASSPRTGPEAFF. CDR3 sequence (DNA): TGTGCCAGCAGCCCCCGGACAGGGCCTGAAGCTTTCTTT.

The chain carries TRBV5-8 and TRBJ1-5; D perhaps matches TRBD1 (6 bases). This CDR3 is built from 16 residues. The germline gives CDR1 SGHTS, CDR2 YDEGEE. The V and J ends lost 0 bases and 6 bases respectively, with 16 bases between them. CDR3 protein: CASSLAMITRGQPQHF. The CDR3 coding sequence is TGTGCCAGCAGCTTGGCCATGATAACCAGGGGTCAGCCCCAGCATTTT.

V gene TRBV13 combines with J gene TRBJ1-2; 8 bases line up with TRBD1. The V gene end was trimmed by 5 bases and the J gene end by 4 bases; junction bases not matched to a gene: 6. CDR1 is PRHDT and CDR2 is FYEKMQ in the germline V gene (reference sequence). The CDR3 covers 14 residues. CDR3 loop: CASSTGGYLYGYTF. The CDR3 DNA is TGTGCCAGCAGCACAGGGGGGTACCTCTATGGCTACACCTTC.